These 13 T cell receptor beta chains were all obtained from the same sample, sequenced in a study of T and B cells in COVID-19 patients (TCRdb year 2020). The sequencer was an Illumina MiSeq. Multiplex PCR with BIOMED2 TRB-A/B primer pools was used to amplify the TRB rearrangements. Using fastp trimming at Q25 and MiXCR clonotype assembly, TCRdb reanalyzed the public sequencing data and kept in-frame beta chains. Every entry covers one CDR3 protein and lists the most common genes and DNA from its rows. Present in this sample are roughly 23,000 distinct CDR3 sequences, under 30% of which were seen just once. Under 3.5% of the sample lies in the top ten. Genomic DNA extracted from blood, in amounts of 250-500 ng, served as the starting material for amplifying TRB repertoires. The specimen was blood. These receptors all stem from a human donor who had recovered from COVID-19.

This clonotype is labeled as medium-sized. V gene TRBV19 combines with J gene TRBJ2-1; D is undetermined. The V end lost 8 bases, the J end lost 4 bases, and 18 bases lay between the germline ends. There are 15 residues in the CDR3. Germline CDR1 LNHDA, CDR2 SQIVND (reference sequence). The CDR3 spells CASSSGSAEYNEQFF. Here the CDR3 DNA reads TGTGCCAGTTCATCAGGCAGCGCGGAATACAATGAGCAGTTCTTC.

The chain has TRBV19 and TRBJ1-5, with TRBD1 matching 7 bases. Germline-derived CDR1 and CDR2 are LNHDA and SQIVND (reference sequence). This CDR3 spans 16 amino acids. The V segment lost 6 bases and the J segment 4 bases; nucleotides outside the gene matches: 12. The CDR3: CASRRGGLGGNQPQHF. The CDR3 DNA sequence: TGTGCCAGTAGAAGAGGGGGCCTGGGTGGAAATCAGCCCCAGCATTTT.

This clonotype is classed as medium-sized. The chain recombines TRBV11-1 with TRBJ2-3; D unclear. This CDR3 has 12 amino acids. Deletions cut 5 bases from V and 4 bases from J, with 7 bases between. Germline values: CDR1 SGHAT, CDR2 FQDESV (reference sequence). In DNA, the CDR3 is TGTGCCAGCAGCACCACTGCAGATACGCAGTATTTT. Translation: CASSTTADTQYF.

This chain joins TRBV10-3 and TRBJ2-1, with TRBD2 identical over 11 bases. Trimming at V came to 0 bases and at J to 10 bases, leaving 11 bases not matched to a gene. Germline CDR1 and CDR2: ENHRY and SYGVKD. The CDR3 length is 17 residues. The CDR3 DNA reads TGTGCCATCAGTGAGTCGTTGACTAGCGGGGACCTAAGGGAGCAGTTCTTC. This gives the protein CAISESLTSGDLREQFF.

The CDR3 DNA follows: TGTGCCAGCAGTTGGGCTAGCGGGAGCTCCTACAATGAGCAGTTCTTC. Amino acids: CASSWASGSSYNEQFF. This chain links TRBV12-3 or TRBV12-4 with TRBJ2-1; 10 bases agree with TRBD2. V was pared by 4 bases and J by 0 bases, with 3 bases of the junction left unmatched. The CDR3 loop spans 16 amino acids.

V usage is TRBV7-2 and J usage is TRBJ2-7, with D tentatively TRBD1 (6 bases). Trimming stripped 3 bases from V and 6 bases from J, with 12 bases between. This CDR3 has 13 residues. In germline, CDR1 is SGHTA, CDR2 FQGNSA. The CDR3 DNA reads TGTGCCAGCAGCTTCTACAGGGTGGGCGAGCAGTACTTC. Translation gives CASSFYRVGEQYF.

This clonotype is labeled medium-sized. The rearrangement uses TRBV29-1 and TRBJ2-1; D is undetermined. The CDR3 extends over 13 amino acids. Germline V lookup: CDR1 SQVTM, CDR2 ANQGSEA. The V gene lost 4 bases and the J gene lost 6 bases, with 13 bases spanning the gap. CDR3 loop: CSVALFLPNEQFF. CDR3 bases: TGCAGCGTTGCACTATTCCTCCCCAATGAGCAGTTCTTC.

This chain joins TRBV18 and TRBJ1-4, with 10 bases fitting TRBD1. CDR1 and CDR2 from the germline V gene are KGHSH and LQKENI. The CDR3 extends over 14 amino acids. V shed 5 bases and J 8 bases; nucleotides not matched to a gene: 5. Here the CDR3 DNA reads TGTGCCAGCTCAGGGCCGACAGGGGGCGAAAAACTGTTTTTT. It specifies CASSGPTGGEKLFF.

This clonotype was seen a few times. This chain connects TRBV11-1 to TRBJ2-3; TRBD2 might be the D (6 bases). V was shortened by 5 bases and J by 1 base, with 16 bases between the two germline ends. The CDR3 is 16 residues long. Germline CDR1 SGHAT, CDR2 FQDESV (reference sequence). CDR3 bases: TGTGCCAGCAGCCTAAGGAGGGGATTGGGCACAGATACGCAGTATTTT. Translation: CASSLRRGLGTDTQYF.

This clonotype was found once. The rearrangement links TRBV19 to TRBJ2-7; 8 positions match TRBD1. The CDR3 is 15 amino acids. V lost 1 base to trimming and J lost 3 bases; unmatched junction nucleotides: 5. Germline V lookup: CDR1 LNHDA, CDR2 SQIVND (reference sequence). Here the CDR3 DNA reads TGTGCCAGTAGTATAGCAGGGGGCCTGGTCTACGAGCAGTACTTC. Its protein product is CASSIAGGLVYEQYF.

This clonotype was seen a few times. The rearrangement joins TRBV5-6 to TRBJ2-3, with 13 positions matching TRBD2. The length of the CDR3 is 15 residues. Trimming took 2 bases from V and 7 from J; bases not matched to a gene: 4. CDR1 and CDR2 from the germline V gene are SGHDT and YYEEEE. CDR3 region: CASSLTSGGVNTQYF. CDR3 nucleotides: TGTGCCAGCAGCTTAACTAGCGGGGGGGTTAATACGCAGTATTTT.

This clonotype was detected only once. The genes are TRBV2 and TRBJ1-2; D is unclear. Germline V CDR1 and CDR2: SNHLY, FYNNEI. Trimming removed 3 bases from V and 4 bases from J, with 6 bases in between. This CDR3 is 12 amino acids long. This chain's CDR3 is CASSEETYGYTF. In DNA form, the CDR3 reads TGTGCCAGCAGTGAGGAAACCTATGGCTACACCTTC. The whole variable domain, remainder taken from reference TRBV2 and TRBJ1-2, is EPEVTQTPSHQVTQMGQEVILRCVPISNHLYFYWYRQILGQKVEFLVSFYNNEISEKSEIFDDQFSVERPDGSNFTLKIRSTKLEDSAMYFCASSEETYGYTFGSGTRLTVV.

A word on this clonotype: This may stem from a read error, because a much larger clone lies one nucleotide away. The rearrangement uses TRBV6-5 and TRBJ2-3; 14 bases align to TRBD2. J was trimmed by 5 bases and V by 6 bases; bases with no gene match: 7. The V gene's germline CDR1 is MNHEY and CDR2 SVGAGI. CDR3 length equals 16 residues. In DNA, the CDR3 is TGTGCCAGCAGCATAGGACTAGCGGGAGGTCAAGATACGCAGTATTTT. Encoded protein: CASSIGLAGGQDTQYF.